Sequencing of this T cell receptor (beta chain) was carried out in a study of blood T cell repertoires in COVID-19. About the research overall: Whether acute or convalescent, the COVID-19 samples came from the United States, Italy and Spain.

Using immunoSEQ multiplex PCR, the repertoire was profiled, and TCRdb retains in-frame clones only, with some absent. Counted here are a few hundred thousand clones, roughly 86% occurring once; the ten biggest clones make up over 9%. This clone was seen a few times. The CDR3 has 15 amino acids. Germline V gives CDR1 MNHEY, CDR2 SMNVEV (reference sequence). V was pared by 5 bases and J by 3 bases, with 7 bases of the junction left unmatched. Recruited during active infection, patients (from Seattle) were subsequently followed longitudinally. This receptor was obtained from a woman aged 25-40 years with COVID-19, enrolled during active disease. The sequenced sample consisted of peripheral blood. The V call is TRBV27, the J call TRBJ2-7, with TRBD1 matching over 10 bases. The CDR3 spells CASSPRQGAGYEQYF. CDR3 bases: TGTGCCAGCAGTCCCCGACAGGGGGCGGGCTACGAGCAGTACTTC.